This T cell receptor (beta chain) is drawn from a study of cytomegalovirus exposure and HLA in healthy donors. Regarding this clone: Antigen: not known.

Overall study findings and caveats: CMV antigen specificity was confirmed in vitro for a few CMV-associated chains. Researchers catalogued roughly 170 TCR beta chains as cytomegalovirus-associated. Clusters of TCRs from the first cohort tended to co-occur in the approximately 130 validation repertoires (as a later analysis found).

The CDR3 has 12 amino acids. V lost 11 bases and J lost 5; bases outside the gene matches: 6. CDR1 is MGHDK and CDR2 is SYGVNS in the germline V gene. Some clones are missing from TCRdb's copy, which holds only in-frame ones; the method was immunoSEQ multiplex PCR. The sample lists 130,000 to 150,000 clones, approximately 90% seen once, with under 8% in the top ten. The sample taken for sequencing was PBMCs. The TCR originated in a woman under 40 in good health and CMV-seropositive. The chain carries TRBV25-1 and TRBJ2-5, with 9 bases matching TRBD2. The CDR3 nucleotides are TGTGCCGGCGGGGGGGGCGAGGAGACCCAGTACTTC. Translating it yields CAGGGGEETQYF. Combining the CDR3 with reference TRBV25-1 and TRBJ2-5 gives the whole variable domain EADIYQTPRYLVIGTGKKITLECSQTMGHDKMYWYQQDPGMELHLIHYSYGVNSTEKGDLSSESTVSRIRTEHFPLTLESARPSHTSQYLCAGGGGEETQYFGPGTRLLVL.